This T cell receptor beta chain was sequenced during a study of identifying expanded T cells in peripheral blood. Overall study results and limits: Differentially abundant clones: 1 to 1.5 between replicates, 15 to 17 at two to three weeks, around 19 at four. Roughly two-week clone count variance significantly increased as total template count grew.

Sequencing used immunoSEQ multiplex PCR; TCRdb keeps in-frame clones, though not all of them. The table has 75,000 to 95,000 clones, roughly 84% seen once; the top ten hold 4.5%. No infections or other immune events were documented during collection. Per germline, CDR1 MNHNS and CDR2 SASEGT. The length of the CDR3 is 14 residues. Trimming took 5 bases from V and 8 from J, leaving 18 bases between them. In this sample, this clone turned up once. The antigen is not known. Sequencing was done on a sample of blood. This receptor was taken from a person between 18 and 75 years old in good health. V gene TRBV6-1 combines with J gene TRBJ1-2; the D is unclear. The CDR3 sequence is CASSPPVRGEGYTF. For the CDR3, the DNA is TGTGCCAGCAGTCCCCCGGTCCGGGGAGAAGGCTACACCTTC.